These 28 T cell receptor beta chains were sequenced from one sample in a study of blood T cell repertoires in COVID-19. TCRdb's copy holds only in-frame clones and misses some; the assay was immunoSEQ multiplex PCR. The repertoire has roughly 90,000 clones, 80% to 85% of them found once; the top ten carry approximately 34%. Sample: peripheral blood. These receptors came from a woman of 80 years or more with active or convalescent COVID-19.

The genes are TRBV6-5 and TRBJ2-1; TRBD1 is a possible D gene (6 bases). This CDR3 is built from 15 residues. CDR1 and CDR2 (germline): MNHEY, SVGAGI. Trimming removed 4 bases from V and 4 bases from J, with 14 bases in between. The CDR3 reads CASSWTASLYNEQFF. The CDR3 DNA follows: TGTGCCAGCAGTTGGACAGCGAGCCTTTACAATGAGCAGTTCTTC.

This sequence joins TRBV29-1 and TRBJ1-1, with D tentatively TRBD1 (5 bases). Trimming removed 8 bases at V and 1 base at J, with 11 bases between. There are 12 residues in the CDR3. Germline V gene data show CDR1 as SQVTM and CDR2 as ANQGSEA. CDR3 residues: CSSGGGNTEAFF. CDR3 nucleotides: TGCAGCTCCGGGGGGGGGAACACTGAAGCTTTCTTT.

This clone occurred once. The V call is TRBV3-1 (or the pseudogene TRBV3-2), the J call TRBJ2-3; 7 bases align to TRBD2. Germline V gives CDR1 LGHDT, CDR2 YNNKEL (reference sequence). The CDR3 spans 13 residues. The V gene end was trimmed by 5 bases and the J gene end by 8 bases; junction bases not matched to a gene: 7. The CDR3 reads CASSGEGWATQYF. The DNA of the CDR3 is TGTGCCAGCAGCGGGGAGGGTTGGGCTACGCAGTATTTT.

In nucleotides, the CDR3 is TGCGCCAGCAGCCGGACAGTGAACACTGAAGCTTTCTTT. Encoded protein: CASSRTVNTEAFF. This rearrangement joins TRBV5-1 to TRBJ1-1, with TRBD1 as a possible D gene (6 bases). V was trimmed by 4 bases and J by 0 bases, leaving 7 bases between them. The CDR3 totals 13 residues. The V gene's germline CDR1 is SGHRS and CDR2 YFSETQ.

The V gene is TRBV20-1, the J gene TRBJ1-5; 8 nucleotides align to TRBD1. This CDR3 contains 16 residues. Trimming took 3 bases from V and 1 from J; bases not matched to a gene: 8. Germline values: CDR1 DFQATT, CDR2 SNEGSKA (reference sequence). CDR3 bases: TGCAGTGCTAGTGACCGACAGGGGTTGAGCAATCAGCCCCAGCATTTT. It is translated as CSASDRQGLSNQPQHF.

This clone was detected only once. The CDR3 loop reads CATTPGGRTGELFF. The CDR3 region has the DNA TGTGCCACCACCCCTGGCGGGCGCACCGGGGAGCTGTTTTTT. The J gene is TRBJ2-2, the V gene TRBV24-1; the D gene is possibly TRBD2 (5 bases). In germline, CDR1 is KGHDR, CDR2 SFDVKD. This CDR3 has 14 amino acids. With 8 bases removed from V and 4 bases from J, the gap between germline ends came to 13 bases.

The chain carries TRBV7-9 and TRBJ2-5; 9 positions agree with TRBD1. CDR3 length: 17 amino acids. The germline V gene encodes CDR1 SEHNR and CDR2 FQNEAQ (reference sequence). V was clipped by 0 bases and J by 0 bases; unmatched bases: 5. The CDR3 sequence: CASSLARTGANQETQYF. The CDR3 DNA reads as TGTGCCAGCAGCTTAGCAAGGACAGGGGCCAACCAAGAGACCCAGTACTTC.

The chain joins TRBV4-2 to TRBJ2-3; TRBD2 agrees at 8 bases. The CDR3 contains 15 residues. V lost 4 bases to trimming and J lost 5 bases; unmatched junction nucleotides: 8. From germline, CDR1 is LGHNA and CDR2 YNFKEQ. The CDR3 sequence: CASSRPGLVGDTQYF. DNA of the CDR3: TGTGCCAGCAGCCGCCCGGGACTAGTGGGAGATACGCAGTATTTT.

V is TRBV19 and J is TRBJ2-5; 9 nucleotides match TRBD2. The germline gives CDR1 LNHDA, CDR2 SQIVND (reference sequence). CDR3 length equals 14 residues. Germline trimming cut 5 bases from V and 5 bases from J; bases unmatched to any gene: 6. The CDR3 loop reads CASSSLAGVETQYF. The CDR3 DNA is TGTGCCAGTAGTTCCTTAGCGGGAGTGGAGACCCAGTACTTC.

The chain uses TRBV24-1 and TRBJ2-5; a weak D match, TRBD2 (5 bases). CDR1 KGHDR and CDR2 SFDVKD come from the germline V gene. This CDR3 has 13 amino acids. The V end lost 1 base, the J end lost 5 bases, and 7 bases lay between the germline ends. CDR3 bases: TGTGCCACCAGTGATTTCGGCGGGGAGACCCAGTACTTC. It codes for CATSDFGGETQYF.

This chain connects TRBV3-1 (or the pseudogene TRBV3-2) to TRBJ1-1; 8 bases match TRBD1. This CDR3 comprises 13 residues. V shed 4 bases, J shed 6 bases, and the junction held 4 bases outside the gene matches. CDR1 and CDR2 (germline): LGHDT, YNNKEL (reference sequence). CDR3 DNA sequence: TGTGCCAGCAGCCGAAGGACAGGGTCTGAAGCTTTCTTT. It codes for CASSRRTGSEAFF.

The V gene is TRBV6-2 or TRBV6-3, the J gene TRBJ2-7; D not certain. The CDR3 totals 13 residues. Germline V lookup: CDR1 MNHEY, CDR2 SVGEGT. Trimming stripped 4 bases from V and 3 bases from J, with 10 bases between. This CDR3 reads CASSLAEVYEQYF. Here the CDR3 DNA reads TGTGCCAGCAGTTTAGCCGAGGTCTACGAGCAGTACTTC.

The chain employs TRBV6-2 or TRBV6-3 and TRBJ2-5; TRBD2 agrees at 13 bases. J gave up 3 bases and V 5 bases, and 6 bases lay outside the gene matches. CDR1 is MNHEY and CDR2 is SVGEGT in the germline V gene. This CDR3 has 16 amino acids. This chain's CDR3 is CASSRGLAGAEETQYF. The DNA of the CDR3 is TGTGCCAGCAGTCGTGGACTAGCGGGGGCAGAAGAGACCCAGTACTTC.

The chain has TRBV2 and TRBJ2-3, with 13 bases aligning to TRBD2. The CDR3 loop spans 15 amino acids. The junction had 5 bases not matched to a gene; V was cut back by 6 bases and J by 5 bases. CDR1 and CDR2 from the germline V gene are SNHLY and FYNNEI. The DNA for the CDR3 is TGTGCCAGCAGACTAGCGGGAGGGCCGAGAGATACGCAGTATTTT. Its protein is CASRLAGGPRDTQYF.

The CDR3 nucleotides read TGCGCCAGCAGCCCGTCTCTGTACCTGCTAGCTAACTATGGCTACACCTTC. Protein: CASSPSLYLLANYGYTF. The V and J genes are TRBV5-1 and TRBJ1-2; unclear D gene. The CDR3 sequence is 17 residues long. Germline V gives CDR1 SGHRS, CDR2 YFSETQ. Trimming removed 4 bases at V and 0 bases at J, with 19 bases between.

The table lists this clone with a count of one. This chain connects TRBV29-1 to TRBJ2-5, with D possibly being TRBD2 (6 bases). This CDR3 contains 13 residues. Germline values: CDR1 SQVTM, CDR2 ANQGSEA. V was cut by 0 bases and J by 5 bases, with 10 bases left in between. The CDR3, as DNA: TGCAGCGTTGAAGATCAGGAGGGGGAGACCCAGTACTTC. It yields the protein CSVEDQEGETQYF.

CDR3 nucleotide sequence: TGTGCCAGCACCCCGGGCACCCTCGAGGGTGGCTACACCTTC. This sequence encodes CASTPGTLEGGYTF. V gene TRBV7-9 combines with J gene TRBJ1-2; no clear D gene. CDR1 SEHNR and CDR2 FQNEAQ come from the germline V gene (reference sequence). The CDR3 is 14 residues long. V lost 7 bases to trimming and J lost 7 bases, with 19 bases between them.

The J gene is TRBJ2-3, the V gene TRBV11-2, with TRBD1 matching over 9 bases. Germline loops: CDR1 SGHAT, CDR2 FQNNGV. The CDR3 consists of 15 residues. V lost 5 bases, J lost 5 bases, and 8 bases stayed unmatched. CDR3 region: CASSLGQGQRDTQYF. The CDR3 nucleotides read TGTGCCAGCAGCCTCGGACAGGGGCAGAGAGATACGCAGTATTTT.

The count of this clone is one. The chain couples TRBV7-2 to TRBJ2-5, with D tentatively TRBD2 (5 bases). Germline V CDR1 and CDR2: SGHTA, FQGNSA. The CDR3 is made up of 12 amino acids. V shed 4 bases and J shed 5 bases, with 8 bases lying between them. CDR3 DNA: TGTGCCAGCAGCTGGAGGTGGGAGACCCAGTACTTC. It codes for CASSWRWETQYF.

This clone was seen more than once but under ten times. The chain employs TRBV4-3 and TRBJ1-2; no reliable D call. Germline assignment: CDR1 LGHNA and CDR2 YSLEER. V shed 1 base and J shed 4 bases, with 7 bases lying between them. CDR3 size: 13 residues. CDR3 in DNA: TGCGCCAGCAGCCAAGCGCCAGGCTATGGCTACACCTTC. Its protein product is CASSQAPGYGYTF.

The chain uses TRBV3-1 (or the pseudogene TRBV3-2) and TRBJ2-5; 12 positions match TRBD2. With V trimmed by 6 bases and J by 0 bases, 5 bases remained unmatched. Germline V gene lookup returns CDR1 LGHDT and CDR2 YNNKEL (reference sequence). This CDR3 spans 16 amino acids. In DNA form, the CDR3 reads TGTGCCAGCAGTCCTGGACTAGCGGGGTACCAAGAGACCCAGTACTTC. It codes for CASSPGLAGYQETQYF.

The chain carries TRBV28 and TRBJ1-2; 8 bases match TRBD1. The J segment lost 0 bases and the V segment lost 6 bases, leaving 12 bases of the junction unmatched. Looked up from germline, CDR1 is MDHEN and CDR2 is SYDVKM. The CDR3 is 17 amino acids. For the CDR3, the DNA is TGTGCCAGCAGCTGGACAGGGCCCCTCTCGGCTAACTATGGCTACACCTTC. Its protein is CASSWTGPLSANYGYTF.

The CDR3 DNA reads TGTGCCAGCAGCTTAGGCGCAGCGGTATTCACAGATACGCAGTATTTT. Amino acids: CASSLGAAVFTDTQYF. The V and J genes are TRBV11-2 and TRBJ2-3, with D perhaps TRBD2 (5 bases). The CDR3 runs 16 residues. Trimming cost V 1 base and J 2 bases, with 13 bases left between them. CDR1 is SGHAT, CDR2 FQNNGV, per germline.

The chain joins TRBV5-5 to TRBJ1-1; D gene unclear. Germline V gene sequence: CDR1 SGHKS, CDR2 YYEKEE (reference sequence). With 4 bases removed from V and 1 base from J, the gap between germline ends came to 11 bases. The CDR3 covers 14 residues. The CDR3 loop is CASSPAPGNTEAFF. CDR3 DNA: TGTGCCAGCAGCCCGGCCCCGGGGAACACTGAAGCTTTCTTT. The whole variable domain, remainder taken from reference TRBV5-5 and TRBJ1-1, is DAGVTQSPTHLIKTRGQQVTLRCSPISGHKSVSWYQQVLGQGPQFIFQYYEKEERGRGNFPDRFSARQFPNYSSELNVNALLLGDSALYLCASSPAPGNTEAFFGQGTRLTVV.

CDR3 amino acids: CASSETGGAPDIQYF. The CDR3 region has the DNA TGTGCCAGCAGTGAAACAGGGGGCGCCCCGGACATTCAGTACTTC. The V gene is TRBV6-1, the J gene TRBJ2-4; 9 bases align to TRBD1. The CDR3 loop spans 15 amino acids. Germline CDR1 MNHNS, CDR2 SASEGT. J was trimmed by 8 bases and V by 2 bases; bases with no gene match: 7.

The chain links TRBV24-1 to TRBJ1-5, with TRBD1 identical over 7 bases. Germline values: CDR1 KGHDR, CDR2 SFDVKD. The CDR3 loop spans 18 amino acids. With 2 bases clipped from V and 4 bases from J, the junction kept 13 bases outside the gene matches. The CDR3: CATSDSRQGPPGNQPQHF. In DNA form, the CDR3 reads TGTGCCACCAGTGATTCAAGACAGGGCCCGCCAGGGAATCAGCCCCAGCATTTT.

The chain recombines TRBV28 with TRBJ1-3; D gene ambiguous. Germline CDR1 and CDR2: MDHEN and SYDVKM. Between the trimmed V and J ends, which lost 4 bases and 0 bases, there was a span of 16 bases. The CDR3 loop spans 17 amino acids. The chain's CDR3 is CASSSPSPVSSGNTIYF. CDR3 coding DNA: TGTGCCAGCAGTTCCCCATCACCGGTGAGCTCTGGAAACACCATATATTTT. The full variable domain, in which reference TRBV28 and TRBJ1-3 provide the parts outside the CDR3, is DVKVTQSSRYLVKRTGEKVFLECVQDMDHENMFWYRQDPGLGLRLIYFSYDVKMKEKGDIPEGYSVSREKKERFSLILESASTNQTSMYLCASSSPSPVSSGNTIYFGEGSWLTVV.

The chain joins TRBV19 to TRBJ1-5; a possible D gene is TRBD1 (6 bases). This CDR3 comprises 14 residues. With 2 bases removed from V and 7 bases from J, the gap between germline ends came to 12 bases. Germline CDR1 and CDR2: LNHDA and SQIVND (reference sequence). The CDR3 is CASSIRQVDQPQHF. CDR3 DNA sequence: TGTGCCAGTAGTATACGACAGGTGGACCAGCCCCAGCATTTT.